The count of the clone carrying this TCR beta chain is one. Antigen: not known. Assay used: immunoSEQ multiplex PCR; TCRdb lists only in-frame clones, some missing. The sample includes more than 45,000 clones, over 65% of them seen just once. The data stem from a study of OX40 agonist ivuxolimab in advanced cancers. With baseline, cycle 4 day 1, and cycle 7 day 1 as timepoints, blood was sampled. Germline V gene sequence: CDR1 MDHEN, CDR2 SYDVKM. Germline trimming cut 10 bases from V and 1 base from J; bases unmatched to any gene: 3. The CDR3 runs 13 residues. Study-wide points: Clones of CD4+ and CD8+ blood T cells grew by week 6 at doses of 0.1 to 3.0 mg/kg.

The chain has TRBV28 and TRBJ1-1, with 10 positions matching TRBD1. The starting material was CD4+ or CD8+ T cells sorted from blood, obtained in a trial of the OX40 agonist ivuxolimab. This TCR came from an adult with an advanced solid tumor such as melanoma, head and neck, liver or kidney cancer. CDR3 region: CATTGGPNTEAFF. The CDR3 DNA reads as TGTGCCACGACAGGGGGCCCGAACACTGAAGCTTTCTTT.